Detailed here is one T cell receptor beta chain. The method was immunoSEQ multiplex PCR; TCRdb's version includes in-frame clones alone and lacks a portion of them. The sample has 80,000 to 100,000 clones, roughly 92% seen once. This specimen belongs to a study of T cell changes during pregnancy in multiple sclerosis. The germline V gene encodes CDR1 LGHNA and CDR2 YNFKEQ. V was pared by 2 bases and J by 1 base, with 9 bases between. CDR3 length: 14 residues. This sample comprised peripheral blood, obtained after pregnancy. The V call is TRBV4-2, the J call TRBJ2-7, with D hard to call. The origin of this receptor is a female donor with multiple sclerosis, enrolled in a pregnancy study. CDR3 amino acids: CASSQRGQSYEQYF. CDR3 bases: TGTGCCAGCAGCCAACGCGGCCAATCCTACGAGCAGTACTTC.